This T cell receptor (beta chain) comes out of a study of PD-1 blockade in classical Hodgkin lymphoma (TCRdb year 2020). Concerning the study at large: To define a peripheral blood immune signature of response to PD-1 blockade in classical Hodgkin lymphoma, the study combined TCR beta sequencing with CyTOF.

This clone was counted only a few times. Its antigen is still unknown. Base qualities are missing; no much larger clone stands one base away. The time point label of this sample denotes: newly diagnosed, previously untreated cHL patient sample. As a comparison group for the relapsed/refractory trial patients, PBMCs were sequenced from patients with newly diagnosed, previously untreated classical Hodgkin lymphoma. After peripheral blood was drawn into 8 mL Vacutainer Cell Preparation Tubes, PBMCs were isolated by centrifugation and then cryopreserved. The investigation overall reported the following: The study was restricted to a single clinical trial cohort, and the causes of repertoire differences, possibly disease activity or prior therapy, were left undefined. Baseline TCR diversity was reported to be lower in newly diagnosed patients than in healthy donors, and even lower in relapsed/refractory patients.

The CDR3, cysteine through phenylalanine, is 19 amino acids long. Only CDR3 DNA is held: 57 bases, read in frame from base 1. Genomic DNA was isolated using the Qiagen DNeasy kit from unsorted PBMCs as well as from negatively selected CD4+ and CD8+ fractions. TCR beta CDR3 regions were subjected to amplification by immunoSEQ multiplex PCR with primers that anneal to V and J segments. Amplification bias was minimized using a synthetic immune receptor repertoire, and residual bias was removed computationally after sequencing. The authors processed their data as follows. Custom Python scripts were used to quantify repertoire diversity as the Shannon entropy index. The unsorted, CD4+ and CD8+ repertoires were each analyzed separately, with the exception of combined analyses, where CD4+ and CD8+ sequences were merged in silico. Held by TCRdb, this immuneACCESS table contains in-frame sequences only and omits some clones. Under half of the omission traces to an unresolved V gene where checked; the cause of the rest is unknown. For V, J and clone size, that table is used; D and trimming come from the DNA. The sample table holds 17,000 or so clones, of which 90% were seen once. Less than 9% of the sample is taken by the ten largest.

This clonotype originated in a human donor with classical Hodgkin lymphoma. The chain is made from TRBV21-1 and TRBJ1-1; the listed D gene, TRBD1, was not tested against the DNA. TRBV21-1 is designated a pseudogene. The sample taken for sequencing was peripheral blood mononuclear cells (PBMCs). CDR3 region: CASSKGGGTGSSRNTEAFF. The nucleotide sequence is TGTGCCAGCAGCAAAGGAGGCGGGACAGGGAGTAGCAGGAACACTGAAGCTTTCTTT.